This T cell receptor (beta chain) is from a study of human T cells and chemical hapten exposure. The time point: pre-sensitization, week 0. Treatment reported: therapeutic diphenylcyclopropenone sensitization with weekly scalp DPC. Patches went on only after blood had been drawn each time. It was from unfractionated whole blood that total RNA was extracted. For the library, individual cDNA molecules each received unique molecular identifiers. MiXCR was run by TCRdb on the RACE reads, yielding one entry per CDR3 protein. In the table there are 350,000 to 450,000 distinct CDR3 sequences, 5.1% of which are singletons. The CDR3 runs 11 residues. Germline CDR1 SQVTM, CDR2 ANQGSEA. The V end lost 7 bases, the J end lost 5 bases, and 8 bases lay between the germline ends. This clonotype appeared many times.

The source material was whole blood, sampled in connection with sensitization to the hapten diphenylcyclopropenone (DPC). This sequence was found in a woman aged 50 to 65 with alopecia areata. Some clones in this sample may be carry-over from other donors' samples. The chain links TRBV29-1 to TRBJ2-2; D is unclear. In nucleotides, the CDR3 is TGCAGCGCGGATCAAACCGGGGAGCTGTTTTTT. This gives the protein CSADQTGELFF.